These 9 T cell receptor beta chains were all obtained from the same sample, sequenced in a study of OX40 agonist ivuxolimab in advanced cancers. The library was prepared using the immunoSEQ multiplex PCR assay. TCRdb took over this immuneACCESS table, retaining in-frame rearrangements with V and J assigned. Such tables are incomplete; in checked studies, under half of the missing clones stem from an unresolved V gene, and the remainder is unexplained. The sample includes roughly 15,000 clones, with approximately 84% observed a single time. The ten largest clones take up approximately 61% of the sample. The input for sequencing was CD4+ or CD8+ T cells sorted from blood, taken in a trial of the OX40 agonist ivuxolimab. Every receptor here comes from an adult with an advanced solid tumor such as melanoma, head and neck, liver or kidney cancer.

V and J are TRBV5-6 and TRBJ2-2; D is unclear. Per the germline V gene, CDR1 is SGHDT and CDR2 is YYEEEE. The CDR3 contains 15 residues. V lost 3 bases, J lost 3 bases, and 12 bases lay in between. In nucleotides, the CDR3 is TGTGCCAGCAGCTCCGGACCTGGAGACACCGGGGAGCTGTTTTTT. Translation: CASSSGPGDTGELFF. Using reference TRBV5-6 and TRBJ2-2 for the parts outside the CDR3, the full variable domain is DAGVTQSPTHLIKTRGQQVTLRCSPKSGHDTVSWYQQALGQGPQFIFQYYEEEERQRGNFPDRFSGHQFPNYSSELNVNALLLGDSALYLCASSSGPGDTGELFFGEGSRLTVL.

This clone has only one observation. For the CDR3, the DNA is TGTGCCAGTAGTATGCTAGGAAGCGGGAGGGCGTCCGAGCAGTACTTC. Translated: CASSMLGSGRASEQYF. The chain employs TRBV19 and TRBJ2-5; 10 bases are a match to TRBD2. The J call may be wrong; the DNA end is better matched by TRBJ2-7. The CDR3 has 16 amino acids. The germline V gene has CDR1 LNHDA and CDR2 SQIVND (reference sequence).

This sequence joins TRBV5-5 and TRBJ2-7; D is ambiguous. Germline V gene sequence: CDR1 SGHKS, CDR2 YYEKEE (reference sequence). This CDR3 contains 12 residues. V was cut by 0 bases and J by 3 bases, with 4 bases left in between. CDR3 coding DNA: TGTGCCAGCAGCTTGGACGTCTACGAGCAGTACTTC. Translated, it gives CASSLDVYEQYF.

The chain joins TRBV27 to TRBJ2-1, with D possibly being TRBD2 (7 bases). V gave up 3 bases and J gave up 4 bases, with 28 bases separating them. Germline V gene data show CDR1 as MNHEY and CDR2 as SMNVEV (reference sequence). This CDR3 contains 20 residues. The CDR3: CASSLRTLQEGGAYYNEQFF. In DNA form, the CDR3 reads TGTGCCAGCAGTTTGAGGACCCTCCAAGAAGGGGGGGCGTATTACAATGAGCAGTTCTTC.

The chain joins TRBV19 to TRBJ1-1; a weak D match, TRBD1 (5 bases). CDR1 is LNHDA and CDR2 is SQIVND in the germline V gene (reference sequence). The V end was cut by 2 bases, the J end by 1 base, with 11 bases between. This CDR3 spans 15 amino acids. The CDR3 sequence is CASSIWTTPNTEAFF. The CDR3 coding sequence is TGTGCCAGTAGTATATGGACAACTCCGAACACTGAAGCTTTCTTT.

The chain combines TRBV5-4 with TRBJ2-1, with 16 bases matching TRBD2. J was trimmed by 6 bases and V by 3 bases; bases with no gene match: 15. This CDR3 region has 20 residues. Per germline, CDR1 SGHNT and CDR2 YYREEE (reference sequence). CDR3 coding DNA: TGTGCCAGCAGCTCCAAGTTCGGGACTAGCGGGAGGGCCGGGCTCAATGAGCAGTTCTTC. Protein: CASSSKFGTSGRAGLNEQFF.

In nucleotides, the CDR3 is TGTGCCAGTACAAGCGGCAGGGGAGTGGATGAGCAGTTCTTC. This encodes CASTSGRGVDEQFF. The chain couples TRBV19 to TRBJ2-1, with TRBD1 as a possible D gene (6 bases). The CDR3 loop spans 14 amino acids. CDR1 LNHDA and CDR2 SQIVND come from the germline V gene (reference sequence). V was clipped by 7 bases and J by 8 bases, with 18 bases between them.

The sample holds a few counts of this clone. The rearrangement joins TRBV4-3 to TRBJ2-7, with 8 bases matching TRBD1. This CDR3 spans 15 amino acids. CDR1 LGHNA and CDR2 YSLEER come from the germline V gene. Losses at the gene ends were 4 bases for V and 2 bases for J; bases not matched to a gene: 7. CDR3 DNA: TGCGCCAGCAGCCCTTCACGGACAGGGCCCTACGAGCAGTACTTC. Protein sequence: CASSPSRTGPYEQYF.

The chain has TRBV5-4 and TRBJ1-1, with a tentative D call TRBD1 (5 bases). The CDR3 loop spans 11 amino acids. Germline lookup yields CDR1 SGHNT and CDR2 YYREEE (reference sequence). Trimming took 10 bases from V and 2 from J, leaving 9 bases between them. The DNA of the CDR3 is TGTGCCGGAGGGACTAACACTGAAGCTTTCTTT. It translates to CAGGTNTEAFF.